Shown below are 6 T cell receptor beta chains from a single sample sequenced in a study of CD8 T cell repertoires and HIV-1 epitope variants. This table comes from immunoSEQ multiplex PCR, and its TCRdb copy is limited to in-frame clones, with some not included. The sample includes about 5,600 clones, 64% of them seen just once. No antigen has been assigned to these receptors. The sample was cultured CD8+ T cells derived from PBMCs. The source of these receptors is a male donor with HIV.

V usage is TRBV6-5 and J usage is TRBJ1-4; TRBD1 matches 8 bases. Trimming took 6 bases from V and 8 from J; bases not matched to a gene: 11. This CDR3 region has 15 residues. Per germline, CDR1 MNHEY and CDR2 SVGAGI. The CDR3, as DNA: TGTGCCAGCAGACCTACTGGACAGGGTAGCGAAAAACTGTTTTTT. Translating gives CASRPTGQGSEKLFF.

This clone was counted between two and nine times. CDR3 loop: CASSPWGGGNTGELFF. The DNA for the CDR3 is TGTGCCAGCAGTCCCTGGGGGGGTGGGAACACCGGGGAGCTGTTTTTT. The chain uses TRBV27 and TRBJ2-2, with TRBD2 matching 7 bases. Germline CDR1 reads MNHEY; CDR2 reads SMNVEV (reference sequence). V lost 5 bases to trimming and J lost 1 base; unmatched junction nucleotides: 7. The CDR3 is 16 amino acids.

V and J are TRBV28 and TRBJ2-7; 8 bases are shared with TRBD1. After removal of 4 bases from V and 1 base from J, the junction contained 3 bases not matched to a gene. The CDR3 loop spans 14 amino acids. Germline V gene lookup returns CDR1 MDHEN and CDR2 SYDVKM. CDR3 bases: TGTGCCAGCAGTTACAGGGGGATTTCCTACGAGCAGTACTTC. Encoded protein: CASSYRGISYEQYF.

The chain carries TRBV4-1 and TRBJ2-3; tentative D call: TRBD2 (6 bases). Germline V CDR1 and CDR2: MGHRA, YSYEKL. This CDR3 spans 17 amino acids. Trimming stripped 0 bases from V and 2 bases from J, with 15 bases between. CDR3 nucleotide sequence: TGCGCCAGCAGCCAAGATCCCTGGGGACTCCCCACAGATACGCAGTATTTT. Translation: CASSQDPWGLPTDTQYF.

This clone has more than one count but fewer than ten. This chain's CDR3 is CASSLMSGSTDTQYF. CDR3 sequence (DNA): TGTGCCAGCAGTTTAATGTCAGGGAGCACAGATACGCAGTATTTT. The chain joins TRBV28 to TRBJ2-3; D perhaps matches TRBD1 (5 bases). V shed 2 bases and J shed 0 bases, with 9 bases lying between them. Germline-derived CDR1 and CDR2 are MDHEN and SYDVKM. This CDR3 comprises 15 residues.

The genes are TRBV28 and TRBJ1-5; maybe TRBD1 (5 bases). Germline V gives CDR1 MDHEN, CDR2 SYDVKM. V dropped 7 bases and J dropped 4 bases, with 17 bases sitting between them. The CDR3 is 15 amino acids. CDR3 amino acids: CASTARGDGNQPQHF. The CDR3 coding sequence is TGTGCCAGCACCGCTAGAGGGGACGGAAATCAGCCCCAGCATTTT.